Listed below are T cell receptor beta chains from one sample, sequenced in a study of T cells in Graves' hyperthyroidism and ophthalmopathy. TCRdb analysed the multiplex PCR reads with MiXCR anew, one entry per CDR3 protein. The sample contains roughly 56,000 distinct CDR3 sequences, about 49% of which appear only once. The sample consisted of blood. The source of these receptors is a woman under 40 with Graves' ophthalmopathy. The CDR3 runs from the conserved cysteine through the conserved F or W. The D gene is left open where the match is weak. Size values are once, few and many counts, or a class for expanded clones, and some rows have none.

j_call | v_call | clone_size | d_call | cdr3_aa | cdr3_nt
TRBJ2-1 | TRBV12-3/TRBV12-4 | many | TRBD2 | CASNPRLERGTNNEQFF | TGTGCCAGCAATCCCCGACTTGAGCGGGGAACTAACAATGAGCAGTTCTTC
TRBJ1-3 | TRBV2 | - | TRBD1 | CASSGGRGLGNTIYF | TGTGCCAGCAGTGGGGGCAGGGGGCTAGGAAACACCATATATTTT
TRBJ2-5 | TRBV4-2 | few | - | CASSQEASAQETQYF | TGTGCCAGCAGCCAAGAGGCTAGCGCACAAGAGACCCAGTACTTC
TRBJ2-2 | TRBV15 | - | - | CATSMGRYTGELFF | TGTGCCACCAGCATGGGCAGGTACACCGGGGAGCTGTTTTTT
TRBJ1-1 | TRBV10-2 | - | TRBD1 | CASRLDREITEAFF | TGCGCCAGCAGGCTGGACAGGGAGATAACTGAAGCTTTCTTT
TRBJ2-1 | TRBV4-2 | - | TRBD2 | CASSNRPGLEDNERFF | TGTGCCAGCAGCAACAGACCGGGACTAGAAGACAATGAGCGGTTCTTC
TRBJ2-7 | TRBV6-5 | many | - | CASSYSSAGPLLVEQYF | TGTGCCAGCAGTTACTCGTCTGCGGGTCCCCTCTTGGTCGAGCAGTACTTC
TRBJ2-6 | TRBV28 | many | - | CASNRGAGANVLTF | TGTGCCAGCAACCGAGGGGCTGGGGCCAACGTCCTGACTTTC
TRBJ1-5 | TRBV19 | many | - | CASSIVTGVSGQPQHF | TGTGCCAGTAGTATAGTCACCGGGGTATCCGGTCAGCCCCAGCATTTT
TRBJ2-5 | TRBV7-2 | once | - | CASSLPQGF | TGTGCCAGCAGCTTACCCCAGGGATTC
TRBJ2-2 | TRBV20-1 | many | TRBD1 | CSAGTGAAGELFF | TGCAGTGCTGGGACAGGGGCTGCCGGGGAGCTGTTTTTT
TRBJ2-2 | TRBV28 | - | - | CASSLNPGVGGELFF | TGTGCCAGCAGTTTAAACCCAGGGGTAGGCGGGGAGCTGTTTTTT
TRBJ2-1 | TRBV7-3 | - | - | CASSPSGGCGEQFF | TGTGCCAGCAGCCCCTCGGGTGGGTGCGGTGAGCAGTTCTTC
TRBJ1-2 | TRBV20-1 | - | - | CSASDSTGYTF | TGCAGTGCTAGTGACTCGACTGGGTACACCTTC
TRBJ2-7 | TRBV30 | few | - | CAWSAKGTYRSYEQYF | TGTGCCTGGAGTGCAAAAGGGACCTACCGGAGTTACGAGCAGTACTTC
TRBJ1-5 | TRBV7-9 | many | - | CASSLAANQPQHF | TGTGCCAGCAGCCTAGCAGCAAATCAGCCCCAGCATTTT
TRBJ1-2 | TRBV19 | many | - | CASTIRPSLNYGYTF | TGTGCCAGTACCATAAGGCCATCCCTGAACTATGGCTACACCTTC
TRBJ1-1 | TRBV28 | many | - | CASSSQSETEAFF | TGTGCCAGCAGTTCTCAGTCGGAAACTGAAGCTTTCTTT
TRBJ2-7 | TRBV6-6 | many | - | CASSYSIGTRVSGEQYF | TGTGCCAGCAGTTACTCAATCGGGACACGAGTTTCAGGCGAGCAGTACTTC
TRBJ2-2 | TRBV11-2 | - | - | CASSLVSDPGELFF | TGTGCCAGCAGCTTAGTTTCCGATCCAGGGGAGCTGTTTTTT
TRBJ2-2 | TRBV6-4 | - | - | CASSNTRRRGNTGELFF | TGTGCCAGCAGTAACACAAGGCGGCGGGGGAACACCGGGGAGCTGTTTTTT
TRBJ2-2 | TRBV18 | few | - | CASSPGNTGELFF | TGTGCCAGCTCACCGGGAAACACCGGGGAGCTGTTTTTT
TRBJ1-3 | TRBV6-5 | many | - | CASSYTLGQTGNTIYF | TGTGCCAGCAGTTACACGCTGGGACAAACTGGAAACACCATATATTTT
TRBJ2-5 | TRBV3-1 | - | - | CASSQGPGETQYF | TGTGCCAGCAGCCAAGGACCGGGGGAGACCCAGTACTTC
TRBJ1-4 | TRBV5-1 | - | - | CASSQGGTWNEKLFF | TGCGCCAGCAGCCAAGGCGGGACGTGGAATGAAAAACTGTTTTTT
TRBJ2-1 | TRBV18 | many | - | CASSDYNEQFF | TGTGCCAGCTCAGATTACAATGAGCAGTTCTTC
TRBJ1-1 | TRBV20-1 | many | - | CSASTGYGTEAFF | TGCAGTGCTTCAACAGGATATGGGACTGAAGCTTTCTTT
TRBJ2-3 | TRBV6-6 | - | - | CASSYSTRGATDTQYF | TGTGCCAGCAGTTATTCAACCAGGGGCGCCACAGATACGCAGTATTTT
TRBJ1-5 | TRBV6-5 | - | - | CASSYAGTKETQHF | TGTGCCAGCAGTTACGCCGGGACAAAAGAGACCCAGCATTTT